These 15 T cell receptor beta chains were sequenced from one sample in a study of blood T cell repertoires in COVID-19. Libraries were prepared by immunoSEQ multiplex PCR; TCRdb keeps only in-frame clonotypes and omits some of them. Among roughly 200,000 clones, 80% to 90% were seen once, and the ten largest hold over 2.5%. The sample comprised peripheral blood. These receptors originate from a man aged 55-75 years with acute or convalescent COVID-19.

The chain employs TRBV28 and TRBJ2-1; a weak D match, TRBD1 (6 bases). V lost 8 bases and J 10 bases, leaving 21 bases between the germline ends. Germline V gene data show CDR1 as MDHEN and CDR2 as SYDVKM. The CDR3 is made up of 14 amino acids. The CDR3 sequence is CASGNRALIREQFF. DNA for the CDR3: TGTGCCAGCGGAAACAGGGCCCTTATCAGGGAGCAGTTCTTC.

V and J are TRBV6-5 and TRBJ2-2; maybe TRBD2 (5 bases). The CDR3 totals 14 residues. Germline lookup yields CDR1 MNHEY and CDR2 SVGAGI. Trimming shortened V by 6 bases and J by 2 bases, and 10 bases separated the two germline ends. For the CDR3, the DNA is TGTGCCAGCAGGGGGAGACAAAACACCGGGGAGCTGTTTTTT. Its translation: CASRGRQNTGELFF.

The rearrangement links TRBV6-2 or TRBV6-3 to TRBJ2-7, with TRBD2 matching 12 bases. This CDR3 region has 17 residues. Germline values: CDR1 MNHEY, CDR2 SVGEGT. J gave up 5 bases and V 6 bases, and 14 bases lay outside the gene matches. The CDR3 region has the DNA TGTGCCAGCAGCACGGGGTCGTCTAGCGGGAGGGTTGACGAGCAGTACTTC. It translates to CASSTGSSSGRVDEQYF.

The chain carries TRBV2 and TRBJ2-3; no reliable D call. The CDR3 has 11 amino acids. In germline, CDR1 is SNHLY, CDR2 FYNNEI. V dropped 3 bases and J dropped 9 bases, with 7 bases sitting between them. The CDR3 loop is CASSEARTQYF. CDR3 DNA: TGTGCCAGCAGTGAGGCTAGAACGCAGTATTTT.

Here the CDR3 DNA reads TGTGCCAGCAGCGAGACAGGGGCTTCCTACGAGCAGTACTTC. It specifies CASSETGASYEQYF. The gene calls are TRBV9 and TRBJ2-7; 8 bases align to TRBD1. Per the germline V gene, CDR1 is SGDLS and CDR2 is YYNGEE. The CDR3 length is 14 residues. Trimming took 3 bases from V and 1 from J; bases not matched to a gene: 3.

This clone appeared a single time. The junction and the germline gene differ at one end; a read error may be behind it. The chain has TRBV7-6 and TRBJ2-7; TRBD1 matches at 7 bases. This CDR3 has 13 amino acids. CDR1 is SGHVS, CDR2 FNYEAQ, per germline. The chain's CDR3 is CATSRDSRYEQYF. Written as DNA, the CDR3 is TGTGCCACCAGCCGGGACAGCCGCTACGAGCAGTACTTC.

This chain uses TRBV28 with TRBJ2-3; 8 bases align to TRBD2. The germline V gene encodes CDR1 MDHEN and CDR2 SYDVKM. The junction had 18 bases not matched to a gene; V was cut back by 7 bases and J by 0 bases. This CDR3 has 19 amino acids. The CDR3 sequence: CASTSFLDSGTPSTDTQYF. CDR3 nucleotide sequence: TGTGCCAGCACTTCATTTTTGGATAGCGGGACACCTAGCACAGATACGCAGTATTTT.

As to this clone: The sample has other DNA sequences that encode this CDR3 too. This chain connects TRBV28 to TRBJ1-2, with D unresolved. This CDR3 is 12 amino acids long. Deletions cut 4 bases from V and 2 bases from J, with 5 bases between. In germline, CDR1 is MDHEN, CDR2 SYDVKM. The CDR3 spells CASSSTNYGYTF. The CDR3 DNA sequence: TGTGCCAGCAGTTCAACAAACTATGGCTACACCTTC.

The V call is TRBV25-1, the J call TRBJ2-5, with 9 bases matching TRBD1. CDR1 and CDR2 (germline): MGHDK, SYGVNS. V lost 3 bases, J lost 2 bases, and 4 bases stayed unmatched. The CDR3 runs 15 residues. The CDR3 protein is CASSDPGQGQETQYF. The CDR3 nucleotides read TGTGCCAGCAGTGACCCCGGACAGGGGCAAGAGACCCAGTACTTC.

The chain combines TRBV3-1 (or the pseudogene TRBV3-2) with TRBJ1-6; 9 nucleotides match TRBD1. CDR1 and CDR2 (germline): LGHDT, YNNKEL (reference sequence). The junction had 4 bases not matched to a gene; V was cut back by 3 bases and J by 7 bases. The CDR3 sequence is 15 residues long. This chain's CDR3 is CASSHGGQGNSPLHF. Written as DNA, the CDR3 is TGTGCCAGCAGCCATGGTGGACAGGGGAATTCACCCCTCCACTTT.

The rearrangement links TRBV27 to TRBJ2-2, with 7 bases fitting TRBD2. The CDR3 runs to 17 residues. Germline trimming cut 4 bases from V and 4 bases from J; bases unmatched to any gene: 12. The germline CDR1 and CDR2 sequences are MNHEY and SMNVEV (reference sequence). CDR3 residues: CASSSGTTPFITGELFF. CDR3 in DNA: TGTGCCAGCAGTTCAGGGACTACACCTTTTATCACCGGGGAGCTGTTTTTT.

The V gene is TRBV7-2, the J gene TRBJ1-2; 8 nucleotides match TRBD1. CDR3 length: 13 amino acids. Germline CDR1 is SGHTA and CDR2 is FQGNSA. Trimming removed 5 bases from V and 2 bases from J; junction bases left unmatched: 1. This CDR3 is CASSRQGNYGYTF. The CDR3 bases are TGTGCCAGCAGCCGACAGGGGAACTATGGCTACACCTTC.

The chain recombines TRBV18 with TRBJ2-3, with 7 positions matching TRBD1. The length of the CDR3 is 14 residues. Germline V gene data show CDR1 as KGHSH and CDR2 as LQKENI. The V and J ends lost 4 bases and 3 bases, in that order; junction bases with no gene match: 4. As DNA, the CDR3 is TGTGCCAGCTCACAGGGGGCGCAAACAGATACGCAGTATTTT. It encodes CASSQGAQTDTQYF.

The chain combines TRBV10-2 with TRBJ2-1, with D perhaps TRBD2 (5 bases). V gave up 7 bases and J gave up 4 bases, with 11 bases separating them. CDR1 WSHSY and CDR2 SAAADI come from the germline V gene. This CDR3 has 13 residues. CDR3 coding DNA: TGCGCCAGCACGGGCGGGTCTTACAATGAGCAGTTCTTC. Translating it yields CASTGGSYNEQFF.

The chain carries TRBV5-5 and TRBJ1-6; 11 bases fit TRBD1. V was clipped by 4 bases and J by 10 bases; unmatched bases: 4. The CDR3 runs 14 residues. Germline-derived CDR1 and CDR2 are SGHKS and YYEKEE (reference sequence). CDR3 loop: CASSAGTGGSPLHF. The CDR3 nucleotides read TGTGCCAGCAGCGCCGGGACAGGGGGGTCACCCCTCCACTTT.